A few counts support the clone carrying this TCR beta chain. Antigen specificity is unknown. Trimming stripped 6 bases from V and 6 bases from J, with 15 bases between. Germline CDR1 is DFQATT and CDR2 is SNEGSKA (reference sequence). CDR3 length equals 12 residues. The sample is drawn from a study of CD8 T cells in ankylosing spondylitis. Library preparation for TCR beta used quantitative 5'-RACE with molecular barcodes. One entry per CDR3 protein results from TCRdb running MiXCR on the 5' RACE reads. The sample includes 700,000 to 850,000 distinct CDR3 sequences, 12% of them seen just once. Overall study results and limits: Seemingly characteristic of ankylosing spondylitis blood was a TCR beta motif consisting of eight highly homologous variants. The authors reported significant enrichment of disease-linked clones in matched ankylosing spondylitis synovial fluid. Disease-linked clones bore a CD8+ phenotype, appearing relatively rarely in peripheral blood.

Specimen: blood, either unsorted or a sorted T cell fraction (not recorded which). The V and J genes are TRBV20-1 and TRBJ2-7, with a tentative D call TRBD1 (5 bases). The clonotype comes from a male donor with ankylosing spondylitis. DNA of the CDR3: TGCAGTGCCGACTTCAGGGTCTCCGAGCAGTACTTC. Protein: CSADFRVSEQYF.